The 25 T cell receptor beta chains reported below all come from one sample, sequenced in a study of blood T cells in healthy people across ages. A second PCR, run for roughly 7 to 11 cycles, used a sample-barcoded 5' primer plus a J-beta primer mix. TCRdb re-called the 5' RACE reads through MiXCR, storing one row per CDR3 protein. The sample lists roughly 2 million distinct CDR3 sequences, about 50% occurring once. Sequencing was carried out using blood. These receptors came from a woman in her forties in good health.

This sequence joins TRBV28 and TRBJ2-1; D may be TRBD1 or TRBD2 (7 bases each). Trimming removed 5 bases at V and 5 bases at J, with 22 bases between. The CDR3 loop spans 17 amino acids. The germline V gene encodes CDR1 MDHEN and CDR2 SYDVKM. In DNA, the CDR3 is TGTGCCAGCAGTCCGTGGACAGGACTAGGCCTTCACAATGAGCAGTTCTTC. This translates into CASSPWTGLGLHNEQFF.

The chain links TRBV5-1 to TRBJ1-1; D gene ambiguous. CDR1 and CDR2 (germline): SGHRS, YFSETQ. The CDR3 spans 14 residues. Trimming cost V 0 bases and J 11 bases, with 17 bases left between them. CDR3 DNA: TGCGCCAGCAGCTTGGCCCTGGGTCAGCTCTCCGCTTTCTTT. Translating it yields CASSLALGQLSAFF.

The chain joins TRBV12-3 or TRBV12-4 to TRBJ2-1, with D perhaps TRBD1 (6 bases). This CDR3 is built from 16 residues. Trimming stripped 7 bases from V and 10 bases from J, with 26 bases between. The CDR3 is CASTLRQTQGMGEQFF. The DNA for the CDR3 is TGTGCCAGCACCCTCAGACAGACACAGGGTATGGGGGAGCAGTTCTTC.

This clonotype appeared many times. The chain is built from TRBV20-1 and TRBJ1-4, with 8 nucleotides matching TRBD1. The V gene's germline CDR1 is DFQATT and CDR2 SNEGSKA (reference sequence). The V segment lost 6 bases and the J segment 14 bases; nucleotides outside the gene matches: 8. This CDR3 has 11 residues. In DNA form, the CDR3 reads TGCAGTGCCAGAACCGGGGACAGGCTGTTTTTT. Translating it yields CSARTGDRLFF.

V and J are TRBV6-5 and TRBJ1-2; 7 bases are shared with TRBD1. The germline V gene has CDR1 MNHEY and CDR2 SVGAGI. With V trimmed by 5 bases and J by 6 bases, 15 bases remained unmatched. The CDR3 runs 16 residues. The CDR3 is CASSKRTGAWSDGYTF. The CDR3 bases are TGTGCCAGCAGTAAACGAACAGGGGCATGGTCTGATGGCTACACCTTC.

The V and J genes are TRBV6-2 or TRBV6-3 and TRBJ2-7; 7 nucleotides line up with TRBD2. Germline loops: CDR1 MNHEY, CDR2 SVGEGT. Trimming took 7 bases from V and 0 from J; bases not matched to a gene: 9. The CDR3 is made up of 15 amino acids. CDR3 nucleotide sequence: TGTGCCAGCACCGGACTAGGTACTAGCTCCTACGAGCAGTACTTC. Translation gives CASTGLGTSSYEQYF.

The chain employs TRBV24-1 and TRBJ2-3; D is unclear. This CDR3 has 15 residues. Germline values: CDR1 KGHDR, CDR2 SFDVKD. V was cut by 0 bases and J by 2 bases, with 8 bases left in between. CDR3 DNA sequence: TGTGCCACCAGTGATTTGCGGGCACTCACAGATACGCAGTATTTT. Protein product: CATSDLRALTDTQYF.

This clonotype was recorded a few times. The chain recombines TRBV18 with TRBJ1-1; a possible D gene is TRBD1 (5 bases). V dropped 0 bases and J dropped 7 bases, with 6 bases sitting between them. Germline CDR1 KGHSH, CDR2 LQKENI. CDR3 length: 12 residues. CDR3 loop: CASSPPGGEAFF. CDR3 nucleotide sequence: TGTGCCAGCTCACCACCGGGGGGTGAAGCTTTCTTT.

This CDR3 is CASRQTGGGTDTQYF. In nucleotides, the CDR3 is TGTGCCAGCAGACAAACAGGGGGCGGCACAGATACGCAGTATTTT. The chain has TRBV6-5 and TRBJ2-3; 9 bases fit TRBD1. V shed 6 bases and J 1 base; nucleotides not matched to a gene: 5. The CDR3 runs 15 residues. Germline CDR1 and CDR2: MNHEY and SVGAGI.

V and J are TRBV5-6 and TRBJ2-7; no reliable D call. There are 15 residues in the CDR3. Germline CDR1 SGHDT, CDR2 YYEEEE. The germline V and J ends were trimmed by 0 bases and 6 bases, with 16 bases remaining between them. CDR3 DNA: TGTGCCAGCAGCTTGGCAGGTGGCCACCGGGCCGAGCAGTACTTC. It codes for CASSLAGGHRAEQYF.

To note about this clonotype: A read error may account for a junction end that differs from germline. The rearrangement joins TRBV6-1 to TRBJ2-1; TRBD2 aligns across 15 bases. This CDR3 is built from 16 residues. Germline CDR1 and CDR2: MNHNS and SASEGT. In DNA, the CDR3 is TGTGTCAGCAGGGGGACTAGCGGGGGGACTTACAATGAGCAGTTCTTC. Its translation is CVSRGTSGGTYNEQFF.

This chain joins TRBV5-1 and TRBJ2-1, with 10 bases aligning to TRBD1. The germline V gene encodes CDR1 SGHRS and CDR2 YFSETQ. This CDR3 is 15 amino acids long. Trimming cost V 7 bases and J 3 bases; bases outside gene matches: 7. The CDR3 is CASGAGTGVYNEQFF. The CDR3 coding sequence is TGCGCCAGCGGCGCCGGGACAGGGGTCTACAATGAGCAGTTCTTC.

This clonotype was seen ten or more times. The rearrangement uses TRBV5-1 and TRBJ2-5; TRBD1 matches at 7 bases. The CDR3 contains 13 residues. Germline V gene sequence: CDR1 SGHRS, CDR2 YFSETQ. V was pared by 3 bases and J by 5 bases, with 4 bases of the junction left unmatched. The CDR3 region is CASSSTGSETQYF. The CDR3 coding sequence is TGCGCCAGCAGCTCGACAGGGTCGGAGACCCAGTACTTC.

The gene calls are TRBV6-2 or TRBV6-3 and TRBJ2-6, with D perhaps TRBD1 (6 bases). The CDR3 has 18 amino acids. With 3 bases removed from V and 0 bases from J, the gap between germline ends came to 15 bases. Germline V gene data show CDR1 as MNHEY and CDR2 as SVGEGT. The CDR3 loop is CASSYRPGEFSGANVLTF. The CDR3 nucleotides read TGTGCCAGCAGTTATCGGCCAGGGGAATTCTCTGGGGCCAACGTCCTGACTTTC.

The CDR3 sequence is CASRKRGPHNEQFF. CDR3 nucleotides: TGTGCCAGCAGAAAGCGGGGGCCCCACAATGAGCAGTTCTTC. The rearrangement links TRBV12-3 or TRBV12-4 to TRBJ2-1; TRBD2 agrees at 8 bases. The CDR3 is 14 residues long. With 6 bases clipped from V and 5 bases from J, the junction kept 6 bases outside the gene matches.

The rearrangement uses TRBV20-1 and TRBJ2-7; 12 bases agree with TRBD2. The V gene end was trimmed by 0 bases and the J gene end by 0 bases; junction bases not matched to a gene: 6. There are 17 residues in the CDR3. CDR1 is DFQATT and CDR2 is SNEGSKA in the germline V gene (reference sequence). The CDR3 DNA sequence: TGCAGTGCTAGAGATCCAACTAGCGGGGGGACCTCCTACGAGCAGTACTTC. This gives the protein CSARDPTSGGTSYEQYF.

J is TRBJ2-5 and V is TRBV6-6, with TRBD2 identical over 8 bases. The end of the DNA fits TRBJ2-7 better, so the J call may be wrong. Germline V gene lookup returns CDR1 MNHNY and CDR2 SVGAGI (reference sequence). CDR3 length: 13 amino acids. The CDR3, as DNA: TGTGCCAGCAGTTACTCCAGCGGGGGCGAGCAGTACTTC. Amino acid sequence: CASSYSSGGEQYF.

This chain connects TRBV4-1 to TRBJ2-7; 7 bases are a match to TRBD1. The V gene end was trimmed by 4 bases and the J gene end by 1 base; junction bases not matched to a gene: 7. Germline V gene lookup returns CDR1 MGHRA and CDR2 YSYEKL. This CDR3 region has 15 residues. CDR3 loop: CASSPSPGGSYEQYF. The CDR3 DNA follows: TGCGCCAGCAGCCCCTCCCCAGGGGGTTCCTACGAGCAGTACTTC.

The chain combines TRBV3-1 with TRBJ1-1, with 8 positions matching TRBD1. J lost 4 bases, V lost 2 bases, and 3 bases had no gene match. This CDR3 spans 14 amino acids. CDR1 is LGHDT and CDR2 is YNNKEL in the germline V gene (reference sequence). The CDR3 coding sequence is TGTGCCAGCAGCCAACGAACAGGGGGCACTGAAGCTTTCTTT. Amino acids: CASSQRTGGTEAFF. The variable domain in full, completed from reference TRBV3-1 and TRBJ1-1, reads DTAVSQTPKYLVTQMGNDKSIKCEQNLGHDTMYWYKQDSKKFLKIMFSYNNKELIINETVPNRFSPKSPDKAHLNLHINSLELGDSAVYFCASSQRTGGTEAFFGQGTRLTVV.

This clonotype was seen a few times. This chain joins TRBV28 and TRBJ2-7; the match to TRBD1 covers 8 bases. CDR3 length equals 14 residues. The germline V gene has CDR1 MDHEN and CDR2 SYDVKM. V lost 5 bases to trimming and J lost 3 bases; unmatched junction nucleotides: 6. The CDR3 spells CASSILGQGYEQYF. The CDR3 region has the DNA TGTGCCAGCAGTATCCTAGGACAGGGCTACGAGCAGTACTTC.

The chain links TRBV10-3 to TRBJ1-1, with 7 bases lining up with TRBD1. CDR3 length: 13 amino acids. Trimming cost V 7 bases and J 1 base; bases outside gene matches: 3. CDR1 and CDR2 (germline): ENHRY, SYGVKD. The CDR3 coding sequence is TGTGCCATCACCCAGGGGGGGAACACTGAAGCTTTCTTT. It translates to CAITQGGNTEAFF.

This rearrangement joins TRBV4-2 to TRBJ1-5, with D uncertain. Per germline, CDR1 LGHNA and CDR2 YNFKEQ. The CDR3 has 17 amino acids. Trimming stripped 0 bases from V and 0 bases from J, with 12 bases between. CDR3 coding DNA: TGTGCCAGCAGCCAAGATGGCAGCCAATATAGCAATCAGCCCCAGCATTTT. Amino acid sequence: CASSQDGSQYSNQPQHF.

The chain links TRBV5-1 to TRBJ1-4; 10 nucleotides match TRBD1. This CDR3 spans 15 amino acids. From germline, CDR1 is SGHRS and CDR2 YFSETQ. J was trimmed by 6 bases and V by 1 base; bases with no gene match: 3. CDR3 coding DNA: TGCGCCAGCAGCTTGTTCGGGACAGGGGATGAAAAACTGTTTTTT. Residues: CASSLFGTGDEKLFF.

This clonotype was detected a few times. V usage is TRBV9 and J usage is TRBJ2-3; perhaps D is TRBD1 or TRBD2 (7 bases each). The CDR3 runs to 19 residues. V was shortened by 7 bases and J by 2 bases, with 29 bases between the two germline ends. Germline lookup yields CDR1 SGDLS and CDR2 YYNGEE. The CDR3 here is CASGLPAGQSSGITDTQYF. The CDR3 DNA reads TGTGCCAGCGGGCTCCCAGCGGGACAGTCATCGGGAATCACAGATACGCAGTATTTT.

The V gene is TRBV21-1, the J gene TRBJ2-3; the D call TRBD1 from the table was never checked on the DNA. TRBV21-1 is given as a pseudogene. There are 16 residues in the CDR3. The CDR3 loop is CASSKDGTGITDTQYF. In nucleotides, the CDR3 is TGTGCCAGCAGCAAAGACGGGACAGGGATAACAGATACGCAGTATTTT.